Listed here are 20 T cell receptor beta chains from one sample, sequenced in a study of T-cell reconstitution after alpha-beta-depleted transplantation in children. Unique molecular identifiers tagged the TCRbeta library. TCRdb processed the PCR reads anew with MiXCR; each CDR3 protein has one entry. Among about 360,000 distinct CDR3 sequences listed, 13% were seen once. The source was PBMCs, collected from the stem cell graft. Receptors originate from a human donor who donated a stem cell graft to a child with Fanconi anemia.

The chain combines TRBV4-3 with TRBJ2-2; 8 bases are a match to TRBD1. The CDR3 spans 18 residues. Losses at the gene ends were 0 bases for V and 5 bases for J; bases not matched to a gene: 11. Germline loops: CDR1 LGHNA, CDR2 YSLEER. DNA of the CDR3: TGCGCCAGCAGCCAAGATCAAGCCGGGACAGGTGGAACCGGGGAGCTGTTTTTT. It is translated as CASSQDQAGTGGTGELFF.

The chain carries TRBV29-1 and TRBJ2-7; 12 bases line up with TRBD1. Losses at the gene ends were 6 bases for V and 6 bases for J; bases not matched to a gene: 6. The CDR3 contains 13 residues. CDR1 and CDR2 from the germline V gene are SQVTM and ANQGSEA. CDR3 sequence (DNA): TGCAGCGTAACCGGGACAGGGGGCCGCGAGCAGTACTTC. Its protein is CSVTGTGGREQYF.

DNA of the CDR3: TGTGCCACCAGCAGAACCCCCCTGGGACTAGCGGGTGAGCAGTTCTTC. Translating it yields CATSRTPLGLAGEQFF. The chain joins TRBV15 to TRBJ2-1, with 12 bases aligning to TRBD2. The germline V gene encodes CDR1 LNHNV and CDR2 YYDKDF (reference sequence). The CDR3 is 16 residues long. The V segment lost 2 bases and the J segment 9 bases; nucleotides outside the gene matches: 8.

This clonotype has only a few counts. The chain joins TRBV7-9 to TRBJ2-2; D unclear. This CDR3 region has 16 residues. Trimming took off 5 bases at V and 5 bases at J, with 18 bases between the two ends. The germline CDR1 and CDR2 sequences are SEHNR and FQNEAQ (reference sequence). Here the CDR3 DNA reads TGTGCCAGCAGCCTTCCTATGGGTGGTGGAACCGGGGAGCTGTTTTTT. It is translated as CASSLPMGGGTGELFF.

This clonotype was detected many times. In DNA form, the CDR3 reads TGCAGCGGGGGGGCAAATGAGCAGTTCTTC. This gives the protein CSGGANEQFF. V usage is TRBV29-1 and J usage is TRBJ2-1, with D perhaps TRBD1 or TRBD2 (6 bases each). This CDR3 contains 10 residues. V was clipped by 7 bases and J by 7 bases, with 8 bases between them. Germline assignment: CDR1 SQVTM and CDR2 ANQGSEA.

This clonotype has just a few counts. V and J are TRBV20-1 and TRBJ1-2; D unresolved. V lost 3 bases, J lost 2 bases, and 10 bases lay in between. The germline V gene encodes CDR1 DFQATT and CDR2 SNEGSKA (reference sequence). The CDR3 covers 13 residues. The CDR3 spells CSASRTANYGYTF. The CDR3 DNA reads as TGCAGTGCTAGTCGGACGGCAAACTATGGCTACACCTTC.

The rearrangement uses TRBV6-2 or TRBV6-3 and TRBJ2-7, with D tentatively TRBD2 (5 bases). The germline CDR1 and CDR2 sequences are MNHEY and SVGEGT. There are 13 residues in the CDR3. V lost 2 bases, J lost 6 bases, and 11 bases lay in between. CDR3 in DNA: TGTGCCAGCAGTTACCTCCTAGCCTCCGAGCAGTACTTC. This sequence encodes CASSYLLASEQYF.

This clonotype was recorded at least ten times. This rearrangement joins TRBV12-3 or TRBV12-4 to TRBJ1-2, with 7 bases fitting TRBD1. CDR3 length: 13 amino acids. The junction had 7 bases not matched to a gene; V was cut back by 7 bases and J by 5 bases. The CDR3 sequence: CASTPDRVYGYTF. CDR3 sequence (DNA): TGTGCCAGCACCCCTGACAGGGTTTATGGCTACACCTTC.

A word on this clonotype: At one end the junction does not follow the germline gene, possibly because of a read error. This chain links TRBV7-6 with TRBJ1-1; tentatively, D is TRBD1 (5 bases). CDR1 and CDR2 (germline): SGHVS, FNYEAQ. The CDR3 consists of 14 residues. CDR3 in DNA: TGTGCCAGCGGCTTAGCGAGGGGAAACACTGAAGCTTTCTTT. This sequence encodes CASGLARGNTEAFF.

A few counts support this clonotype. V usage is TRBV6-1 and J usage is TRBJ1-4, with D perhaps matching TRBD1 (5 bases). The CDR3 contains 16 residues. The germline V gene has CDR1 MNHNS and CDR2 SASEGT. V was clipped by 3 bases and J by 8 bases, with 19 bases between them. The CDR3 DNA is TGTGCCAGCAGTGATGTGGGGCCCGTTGGTCCGGAAAAACTGTTTTTT. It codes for CASSDVGPVGPEKLFF.

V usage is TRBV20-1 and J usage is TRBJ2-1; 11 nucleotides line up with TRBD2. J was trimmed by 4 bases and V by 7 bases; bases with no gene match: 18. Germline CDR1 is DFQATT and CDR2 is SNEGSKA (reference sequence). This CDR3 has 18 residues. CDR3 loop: CSVLVPLAGGIGYNEQFF. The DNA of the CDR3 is TGCAGTGTCCTAGTTCCCCTAGCGGGGGGAATTGGGTACAATGAGCAGTTCTTC.

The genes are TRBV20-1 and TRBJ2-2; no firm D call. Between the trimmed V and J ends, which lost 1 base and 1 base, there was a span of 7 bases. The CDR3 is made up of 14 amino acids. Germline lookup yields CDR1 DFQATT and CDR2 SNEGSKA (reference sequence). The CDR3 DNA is TGCAGTGCTAGAGGGGTCGAGAACACCGGGGAGCTGTTTTTT. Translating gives CSARGVENTGELFF.

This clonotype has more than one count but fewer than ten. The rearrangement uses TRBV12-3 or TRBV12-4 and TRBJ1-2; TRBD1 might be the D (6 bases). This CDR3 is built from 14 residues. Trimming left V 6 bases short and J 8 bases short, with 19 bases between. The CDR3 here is CASSRLGGREGYTF. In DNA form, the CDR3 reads TGTGCCAGCAGCCGCCTTGGGGGCCGGGAGGGCTACACCTTC.

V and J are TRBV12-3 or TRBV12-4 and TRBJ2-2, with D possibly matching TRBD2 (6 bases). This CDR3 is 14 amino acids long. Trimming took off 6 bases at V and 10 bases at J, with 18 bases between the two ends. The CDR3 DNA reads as TGTGCCAGCAGCCAGAAGCGGGCACAGGCGGAGCTGTTTTTT. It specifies CASSQKRAQAELFF.

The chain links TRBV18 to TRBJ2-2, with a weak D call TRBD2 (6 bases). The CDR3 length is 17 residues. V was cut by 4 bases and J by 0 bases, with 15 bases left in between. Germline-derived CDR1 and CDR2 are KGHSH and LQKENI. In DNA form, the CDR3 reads TGTGCCAGCTCACTCCGACCTGGCGGGGCGAACACCGGGGAGCTGTTTTTT. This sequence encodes CASSLRPGGANTGELFF.

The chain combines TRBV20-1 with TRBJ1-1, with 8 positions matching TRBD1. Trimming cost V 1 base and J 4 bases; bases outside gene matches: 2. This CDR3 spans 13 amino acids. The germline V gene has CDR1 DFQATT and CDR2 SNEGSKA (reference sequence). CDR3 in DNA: TGCAGTGCTAGAGTTACAGGGGGCACTGAAGCTTTCTTT. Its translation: CSARVTGGTEAFF.

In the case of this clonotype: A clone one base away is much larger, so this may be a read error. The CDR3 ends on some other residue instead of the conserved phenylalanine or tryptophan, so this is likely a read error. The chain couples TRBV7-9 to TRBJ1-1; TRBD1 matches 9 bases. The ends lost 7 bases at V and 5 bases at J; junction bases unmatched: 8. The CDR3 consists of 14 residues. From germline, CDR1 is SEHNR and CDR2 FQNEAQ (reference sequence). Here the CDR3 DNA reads TGTGCCAGCATCCTCGGACAGGGGAGAACTGAAGCTTTCTAT. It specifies CASILGQGRTEAFY.

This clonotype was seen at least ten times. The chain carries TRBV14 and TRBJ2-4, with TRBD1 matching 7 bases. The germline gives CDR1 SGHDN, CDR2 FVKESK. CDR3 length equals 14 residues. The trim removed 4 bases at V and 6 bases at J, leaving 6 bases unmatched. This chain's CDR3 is CASSPYRGSNIQYF. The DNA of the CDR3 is TGTGCCAGCAGCCCCTACAGGGGTTCAAACATTCAGTACTTC. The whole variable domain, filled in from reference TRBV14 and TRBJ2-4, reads EAGVTQFPSHSVIEKGQTVTLRCDPISGHDNLYWYRRVMGKEIKFLLHFVKESKQDESGMPNNRFLAERTGGTYSTLKVQPAELEDSGVYFCASSPYRGSNIQYFGAGTRLSVL.

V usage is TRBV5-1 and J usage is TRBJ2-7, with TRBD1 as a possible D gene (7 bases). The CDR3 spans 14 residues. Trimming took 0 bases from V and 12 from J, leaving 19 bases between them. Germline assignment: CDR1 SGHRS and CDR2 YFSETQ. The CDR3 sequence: CASSLEGGWGLTYF. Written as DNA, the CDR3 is TGCGCCAGCAGCTTGGAAGGGGGCTGGGGACTTACGTACTTC.

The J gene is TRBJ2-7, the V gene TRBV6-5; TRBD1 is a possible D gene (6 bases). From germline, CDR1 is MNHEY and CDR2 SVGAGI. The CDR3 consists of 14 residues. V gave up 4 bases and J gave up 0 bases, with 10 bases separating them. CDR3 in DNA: TGTGCCAGCAGTTCCGACAGGCCCTCCTACGAGCAGTACTTC. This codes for CASSSDRPSYEQYF.